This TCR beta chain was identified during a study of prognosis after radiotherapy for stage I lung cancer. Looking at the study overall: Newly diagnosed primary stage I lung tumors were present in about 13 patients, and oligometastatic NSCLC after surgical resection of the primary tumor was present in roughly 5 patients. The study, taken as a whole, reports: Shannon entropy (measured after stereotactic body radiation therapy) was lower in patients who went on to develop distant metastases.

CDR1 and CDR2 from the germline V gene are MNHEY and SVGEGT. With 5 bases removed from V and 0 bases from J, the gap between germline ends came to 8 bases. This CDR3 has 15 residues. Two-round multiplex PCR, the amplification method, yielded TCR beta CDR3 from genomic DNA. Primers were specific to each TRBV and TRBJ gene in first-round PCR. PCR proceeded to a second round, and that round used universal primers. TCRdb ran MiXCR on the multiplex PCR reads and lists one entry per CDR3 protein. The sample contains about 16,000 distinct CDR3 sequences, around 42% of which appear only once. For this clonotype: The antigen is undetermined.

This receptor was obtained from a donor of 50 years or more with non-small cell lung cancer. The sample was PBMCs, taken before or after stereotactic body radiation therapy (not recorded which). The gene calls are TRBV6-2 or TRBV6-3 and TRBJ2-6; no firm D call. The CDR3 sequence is CASSDHSSGANVLTF. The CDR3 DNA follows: TGTGCCAGCAGTGACCACAGCTCTGGGGCCAACGTCCTGACTTTC.